The 17 T cell receptor beta chains below all came from one sample that was sequenced in a study of cytomegalovirus exposure and HLA in healthy donors. In the PCR, 60 Vbeta and 13 Jbeta primers were used. TCRdb's copy holds only in-frame clones and misses some; the assay was immunoSEQ multiplex PCR. The repertoire holds 95,000 to 110,000 clones, with around 73% as singletons. Sequencing was done on a sample of PBMCs. Receptors originate from a woman aged 35 to 49 in good health and CMV-seronegative.

The CDR3 nucleotides are TGTGCCAGCTCACCAAACCTTGGGACAGTCGAGCAGTACTTC. Residues: CASSPNLGTVEQYF. This chain joins TRBV18 and TRBJ2-7; 7 bases match TRBD1. The CDR3 runs to 14 residues. Germline V gene lookup returns CDR1 KGHSH and CDR2 LQKENI. V trimming: 2 bases; J trimming: 6 bases; junction bases outside the gene matches: 7. The variable domain in full, with the rest retrieved from reference TRBV18 and TRBJ2-7, is NAGVMQNPRHLVRRRGQEARLRCSPMKGHSHVYWYRQLPEEGLKFMVYLQKENIIDESGMPKERFSAEFPKEGPSILRIQQVVRGDSAAYFCASSPNLGTVEQYFGPGTRLTVT.

The J gene is TRBJ2-7, the V gene TRBV15, with D perhaps TRBD2 (5 bases). The germline V gene has CDR1 LNHNV and CDR2 YYDKDF (reference sequence). The V and J ends lost 1 base and 1 base respectively, with 8 bases between them. The CDR3 consists of 14 residues. The CDR3 region is CATSRVGRSYEQYF. Written as DNA, the CDR3 is TGTGCCACCAGCAGAGTGGGGAGATCCTACGAGCAGTACTTC.

The chain recombines TRBV19 with TRBJ1-2, with 8 bases matching TRBD1. CDR1 is LNHDA, CDR2 SQIVND, per germline (reference sequence). The CDR3 consists of 17 residues. V shed 7 bases and J 5 bases; nucleotides not matched to a gene: 18. The CDR3 reads CASTPPEGTGLWYGYTF. CDR3 DNA sequence: TGTGCCAGTACTCCACCCGAGGGGACAGGATTATGGTATGGCTACACCTTC. The full variable domain, its missing parts supplied by reference TRBV19 and TRBJ1-2, is DGGITQSPKYLFRKEGQNVTLSCEQNLNHDAMYWYRQDPGQGLRLIYYSQIVNDFQKGDIAEGYSVSREKKESFPLTVTSAQKNPTAFYLCASTPPEGTGLWYGYTFGSGTRLTVV.

The rearrangement joins TRBV28 to TRBJ1-1, with D unresolved. The germline V and J ends were trimmed by 5 bases and 3 bases, with 10 bases remaining between them. Germline-derived CDR1 and CDR2 are MDHEN and SYDVKM. The CDR3 is made up of 13 amino acids. The DNA for the CDR3 is TGTGCCAGCAGTATCGAGGGTTACACTGAAGCTTTCTTT. Protein sequence: CASSIEGYTEAFF.

This chain uses TRBV15 with TRBJ2-7; D perhaps matches TRBD1 (5 bases). This CDR3 is 15 amino acids long. Germline CDR1 and CDR2: LNHNV and YYDKDF (reference sequence). Trimming removed 3 bases at V and 5 bases at J, with 17 bases between. In DNA form, the CDR3 reads TGTGCCACCAGCAGCCCCCTGAAAAGGGGCGACGAGCAGTACTTC. Protein sequence: CATSSPLKRGDEQYF.

The chain joins TRBV7-2 to TRBJ2-2; D is perhaps TRBD1 (5 bases). Deletions cut 5 bases from V and 5 bases from J, with 12 bases between. There are 14 residues in the CDR3. Germline V gene sequence: CDR1 SGHTA, CDR2 FQGNSA. CDR3 sequence reads: CASSRDRRTGELFF. The CDR3 region has the DNA TGTGCCAGCAGCCGCGACAGAAGGACCGGGGAGCTGTTTTTT.

V and J are TRBV18 and TRBJ2-2, with D unclear. V lost 8 bases and J 4 bases, leaving 5 bases between the germline ends. The CDR3 covers 11 residues. From germline, CDR1 is KGHSH and CDR2 LQKENI. Written as DNA, the CDR3 is TGTGCCAGCGCTAGCACCGGGGAGCTGTTTTTT. It translates to CASASTGELFF. Supplemented by reference TRBV18 and TRBJ2-2, the full variable domain reads NAGVMQNPRHLVRRRGQEARLRCSPMKGHSHVYWYRQLPEEGLKFMVYLQKENIIDESGMPKERFSAEFPKEGPSILRIQQVVRGDSAAYFCASASTGELFFGEGSRLTVL.

In regard to this clone: Other DNA sequences in this specimen translate into the identical CDR3. The chain uses TRBV28 and TRBJ2-7; 11 bases line up with TRBD2. CDR1 and CDR2 (germline): MDHEN, SYDVKM. Unmatched junction bases numbered 3, after V lost 5 bases and J lost 0 bases. The length of the CDR3 is 15 residues. In DNA, the CDR3 is TGTGCCAGCAGTCCCGGGACTAGCGGCTCCTACGAGCAGTACTTC. This translates into CASSPGTSGSYEQYF.

The CDR3: CASSQRGGRQETQYF. DNA of the CDR3: TGCGCCAGCAGTCAGCGGGGCGGCAGGCAAGAGACCCAGTACTTC. The chain has TRBV23-1 and TRBJ2-5; perhaps TRBD2 as D (6 bases). TRBV23-1 is assigned to the ORF class and has an uncertain function. This CDR3 has 15 amino acids. Trimming left V 3 bases short and J 2 bases short, with 13 bases between.

J is TRBJ1-3 and V is TRBV6-5; 7 bases are shared with TRBD1. Germline trimming cut 5 bases from V and 2 bases from J; bases unmatched to any gene: 3. The germline V gene has CDR1 MNHEY and CDR2 SVGAGI. The CDR3 extends over 14 amino acids. Written as DNA, the CDR3 is TGTGCCAGCAGTCGGACAGGCACTGGAAACACCATATATTTT. Protein sequence: CASSRTGTGNTIYF.

This chain links TRBV2 with TRBJ1-4, with 7 bases aligning to TRBD1. The germline V gene encodes CDR1 SNHLY and CDR2 FYNNEI. This CDR3 spans 14 amino acids. V was pared by 6 bases and J by 5 bases, with 6 bases of the junction left unmatched. CDR3 in DNA: TGTGCCAGCAGGAGGGACAGTTTGAATGAAAAACTGTTTTTT. This gives the protein CASRRDSLNEKLFF.

The chain employs TRBV5-1 and TRBJ2-6, with 7 bases lining up with TRBD1. There are 16 residues in the CDR3. The ends lost 6 bases at V and 3 bases at J; junction bases unmatched: 9. Germline-derived CDR1 and CDR2 are SGHRS and YFSETQ. The CDR3 region is CASNAGGVRGANVLTF. CDR3 in DNA: TGCGCCAGCAACGCAGGGGGAGTTCGTGGGGCCAACGTCCTGACTTTC.

The chain is built from TRBV10-2 and TRBJ1-6, with a possible D match to TRBD1 (5 bases). Trimming took 9 bases from V and 8 from J, leaving 14 bases between them. CDR1 WSHSY and CDR2 SAAADI come from the germline V gene. The CDR3 extends over 13 amino acids. The DNA of the CDR3 is TGCGCCAGGGCACAAGGGGCGGATTCACCCCTCCACTTT. Protein sequence: CARAQGADSPLHF.

This clone was picked up a small number of times. Here the CDR3 reads CASSVGEGRRYEQYF. The CDR3 DNA reads as TGTGCCAGCAGCGTAGGAGAGGGCCGGCGGTACGAGCAGTACTTC. This chain joins TRBV9 and TRBJ2-5; perhaps TRBD2 as D (5 bases). The J call may be incorrect, as the DNA end agrees better with TRBJ2-7. Germline CDR1 is SGDLS and CDR2 is YYNGEE. The CDR3 has 15 amino acids.

This chain uses TRBV19 with TRBJ1-2; 8 bases align to TRBD1. V was clipped by 5 bases and J by 4 bases; unmatched bases: 6. This CDR3 is 14 amino acids long. Germline CDR1 and CDR2: LNHDA and SQIVND (reference sequence). The CDR3 DNA is TGTGCCAGTAGTGTCCGGGACAGGAGCTATGGCTACACCTTC. Encoded protein: CASSVRDRSYGYTF.

Notes on this clone: Within the sample, other DNA sequences also encode this same CDR3. This CDR3 is CASSLRGNTEAFF. As DNA, the CDR3 is TGTGCCAGCAGCTTACGGGGGAACACTGAAGCTTTCTTT. This chain joins TRBV7-9 and TRBJ1-1; no clear D. CDR3 length: 13 amino acids. V was pared by 2 bases and J by 1 base, with 5 bases between. CDR1 SEHNR and CDR2 FQNEAQ come from the germline V gene (reference sequence).

The chain recombines TRBV28 with TRBJ2-7, with D perhaps TRBD1 (6 bases). Germline assignment: CDR1 MDHEN and CDR2 SYDVKM. The CDR3 is 14 amino acids. The V and J ends lost 7 bases and 2 bases respectively, with 15 bases between them. CDR3 residues: CASTHRGHPYEQYF. In DNA, the CDR3 is TGTGCCAGCACTCATCGGGGACATCCCTACGAGCAGTACTTC.